The T cell receptor beta chain under discussion was sequenced for a study of cytotoxic CD8 clonotypes in ibrutinib-treated CLL. Study-level background: The patients comprised about a dozen relapsed/refractory and about 15 treatment-naive cases, 17 to 18 IGHV unmutated. It was after a median 12 months of treatment, range 6 to 36, that response samples were taken. Partial responders about 25, complete 2; roughly 12 progressed and roughly 14 stayed in remission by median roughly 5.5 years.

The CDR3 totals 11 residues. Trimming shortened V by 7 bases and J by 10 bases, and 13 bases separated the two germline ends. The germline gives CDR1 SNHLY, CDR2 FYNNEI. The data were produced by immunoSEQ multiplex PCR, yet TCRdb's version contains in-frame clones alone and is incomplete. This sample has 50,000 to 70,000 clones, with 50% to 70% found just once. This clone was seen a few times. Its antigen remains unidentified. Findings and caveats of the study: The clonality went up when patients responded to ibrutinib and dropped back toward baseline at progression.

The sample was PBMCs, taken at disease progression, from a patient treated with ibrutinib. V and J are TRBV2 and TRBJ1-2; D remains ambiguous. This TCR derives from a human donor with chronic lymphocytic leukemia. CDR3 residues: CASTLMGHYTF. CDR3 nucleotides: TGTGCCAGCACCTTAATGGGTCACTACACCTTC.